Listed below are T cell receptor beta chains from one sample, sequenced in a study of T-cell memory formation after mild COVID-19. MiXCR was run by TCRdb on the 5' RACE reads, yielding one entry per CDR3 protein. There are about 450,000 distinct CDR3 sequences in the sample; 20% to 30% occur only once, and around 12% lies in the top ten. The sequencing input was PBMCs or a T cell subset sorted from them (not recorded which). These receptors were collected from an adult woman who had mild COVID-19 (a few samples of this study predate the infection). Cell type and time point are not known. CDR3s include the opening cysteine and the closing phenylalanine or tryptophan. D genes are given only for firm matches. Size is omitted from some rows. Given values are once, few, many or a class for expanded clones.

d_call,v_call,j_call,clone_size,cdr3_aa,cdr3_nt
TRBD1,TRBV19,TRBJ1-1,once,CASRGTGLTEAFF,TGTGCCAGTAGAGGGACAGGGCTCACTGAAGCTTTCTTT
.,TRBV29-1,TRBJ1-4,few,CSVEESFEKLFF,TGCAGCGTTGAAGAGAGTTTCGAAAAACTGTTTTTT
TRBD1,TRBV27,TRBJ1-1,few,CASSFGWAQGAAFF,TGTGCCAGCAGTTTCGGATGGGCTCAGGGGGCAGCTTTCTTT
TRBD1,TRBV6-5,TRBJ1-4,.,CASSYSGTGAIGEKLFF,TGTGCCAGCAGTTACTCCGGGACAGGGGCGATAGGGGAAAAACTGTTTTTT
TRBD2,TRBV9,TRBJ2-3,.,CASSSSGASGGRDTQYF,TGTGCCAGCAGCTCCAGCGGGGCTAGCGGGGGCCGGGATACGCAGTATTTT
.,TRBV12-3/TRBV12-4,TRBJ1-1,.,CASSPRVLGGDTEAFF,TGTGCCAGCAGTCCCAGGGTGTTAGGGGGGGACACTGAAGCTTTCTTT
.,TRBV27,TRBJ2-1,many,CASSTPRDPYNEQFF,TGTGCCAGCAGTACGCCCAGGGACCCCTACAATGAGCAGTTCTTC
TRBD2,TRBV11-2,TRBJ2-3,.,CASSFSRTSGGLSTDTQYF,TGTGCCAGCAGCTTCTCAAGGACTAGCGGGGGCCTCAGCACAGATACGCAGTATTTT
TRBD2,TRBV12-3/TRBV12-4,TRBJ2-2,few,CASSFNLGTSGNTGELFF,TGTGCCAGCAGTTTTAATTTGGGGACTAGCGGGAACACCGGGGAGCTGTTTTTT
.,TRBV11-2,TRBJ2-6,many,CASSLAGGRTGANVLTF,TGTGCCAGCAGCTTAGCCGGGGGAAGGACTGGGGCCAACGTCCTGACTTTC
TRBD2,TRBV5-1,TRBJ2-3,few,CASRTSGDTDTQYF,TGCGCCAGCAGGACTAGCGGGGACACAGATACGCAGTATTTT
.,TRBV9,TRBJ1-1,.,CASSVIMNTEAFF,TGTGCCAGCAGCGTAATTATGAACACTGAAGCTTTCTTT
.,TRBV3-1,TRBJ2-3,few,CASSQGNPDTQYF,TGTGCCAGCAGCCAGGGGAACCCAGATACGCAGTATTTT
.,TRBV12-3/TRBV12-4,TRBJ2-3,.,CASSSVPADTQYF,TGTGCCAGCAGTTCGGTCCCAGCAGATACGCAGTATTTT
TRBD1,TRBV24-1,TRBJ1-2,.,CATSDPTGGHYGYTF,TGTGCCACCAGTGATCCGACAGGGGGCCACTATGGCTACACCTTC
TRBD1,TRBV5-4,TRBJ1-1,few,CASSLGGQAEAFF,TGTGCCAGCAGCTTGGGAGGACAGGCTGAAGCTTTCTTT
.,TRBV5-1,TRBJ2-7,.,CASSRDLESYEQYF,TGCGCCAGCAGCAGGGACCTGGAGTCCTACGAGCAGTACTTC
.,TRBV5-1,TRBJ2-3,.,CASSPSRSDTQYF,TGCGCCAGCAGCCCTAGTAGGTCAGATACGCAGTATTTT
.,TRBV7-3,TRBJ1-2,.,CASSLKPQGSGYTF,TGTGCCAGCAGCTTAAAACCACAGGGATCTGGCTACACCTTC
TRBD1,TRBV5-1,TRBJ2-7,.,CASSSGTGYSDEQYF,TGCGCCAGCAGCTCCGGGACAGGGTATAGCGACGAGCAGTACTTC
TRBD2,TRBV7-3,TRBJ2-3,many,CASSFRGGGDYSTDTQYF,TGTGCCAGCAGCTTTCGCGGGGGGGGTGACTATAGCACAGATACGCAGTATTTT
TRBD1,TRBV12-3/TRBV12-4,TRBJ2-1,once,CASSQTGTGNNEQFF,TGTGCCAGCAGTCAAACCGGGACAGGGAACAATGAGCAGTTCTTC
.,TRBV4-2,TRBJ1-1,.,CASSQPRDGGTEAFF,TGTGCCAGCAGCCAACCGAGGGACGGGGGCACTGAAGCTTTCTTT
TRBD1,TRBV24-1,TRBJ2-5,few,CATSDFYRGMEETQYF,TGTGCCACCAGTGATTTCTACAGGGGGATGGAAGAGACCCAGTACTTC
TRBD2,TRBV6-2/TRBV6-3,TRBJ2-1,.,CASSFRLAGGYNEQFF,TGTGCCAGCAGTTTCAGACTAGCGGGGGGATACAATGAGCAGTTCTTC
.,TRBV11-3,TRBJ1-1,.,CASSLEPGTNTEAFF,TGTGCCAGCAGCTTAGAACCGGGGACTAACACTGAAGCTTTCTTT
.,TRBV2,TRBJ2-5,.,CASSEEGSTQYF,TGTGCCAGCAGTGAAGAAGGGTCAACCCAGTACTTC
TRBD1,TRBV5-1,TRBJ2-2,.,CASSLQGVDTGELFF,TGCGCCAGCAGCCTACAGGGGGTGGACACCGGGGAGCTGTTTTTT
.,TRBV15,TRBJ2-1,many,CATSETPDRNNEQFF,TGTGCCACCAGCGAAACCCCGGACAGAAACAATGAGCAGTTCTTC
.,TRBV3-1,TRBJ2-7,many,CASSLSTGHSSYEQYF,TGTGCCAGCAGCCTTTCTACAGGGCATAGCTCCTACGAGCAGTACTTC
.,TRBV3-1,TRBJ2-2,.,CASSQEYGTTPGELFF,TGTGCCAGCAGCCAAGAGTACGGGACAACACCGGGGGAGCTGTTTTTT
TRBD1,TRBV23-1,TRBJ2-1,.,CASSRHSGQGATNEQFF,TGCGCCAGCAGTCGGCACTCAGGACAGGGGGCAACGAATGAGCAGTTCTTC
TRBD1,TRBV20-1,TRBJ2-2,few,CSARAQGVWTGELFF,TGCAGTGCTAGAGCTCAGGGGGTCTGGACCGGGGAGCTGTTTTTT
TRBD2,TRBV2,TRBJ2-5,.,CASSDAGRAAGETQYF,TGTGCCAGCAGTGACGCAGGGAGGGCCGCGGGAGAGACCCAGTACTTC